This T cell receptor beta chain is from a study of OX40 agonist ivuxolimab in advanced cancers. Looking at the study overall: Patients received intravenous ivuxolimab every 2 weeks at 0.01 to 10 mg/kg.

V dropped 7 bases and J dropped 5 bases, with 18 bases sitting between them. The germline V gene has CDR1 MNHNY and CDR2 SVGAGI (reference sequence). The CDR3 spans 14 residues. The repertoire was sequenced with immunoSEQ multiplex PCR; TCRdb's copy has only in-frame clones and lacks some. The data hold tens of thousands of clones, with 85% to 95% observed a single time. The rearrangement joins TRBV6-6 to TRBJ2-7, with a tentative D call TRBD2 (6 bases). The sample consisted of CD4+ or CD8+ T cells sorted from blood, taken in a trial of the OX40 agonist ivuxolimab. This receptor was obtained from an adult with an advanced solid tumor such as melanoma, head and neck, liver or kidney cancer. CDR3 nucleotide sequence: TGTGCCAGCACCCACCAAAATGGCGGGAACGAGCAGTACTTC. Its protein is CASTHQNGGNEQYF.